This TCR beta chain was documented in a study of blood T cell repertoires in COVID-19. The overall study: Acute-phase and convalescent COVID-19 samples originated in the United States, Italy and Spain.

In the original processing: The authors estimated nucleated cell counts from reference gene primer amplification. Assay used: immunoSEQ multiplex PCR; TCRdb lists only in-frame clones, some missing. D and trimming come from the DNA, and the V and J calls and clone size come from that table. The top ten hold around 4.5% of the sample, which has approximately 290,000 clones, 70% to 90% seen once. V was trimmed by 0 bases and J by 5 bases, leaving 8 bases between them. CDR1 is GTSNPN and CDR2 is SVGIG in the germline V gene (reference sequence). The CDR3 is 13 amino acids. Recruits, aged roughly 18 to 90 years, lived in 24 US areas.

Sequenced material: PBMCs or T cells enriched from blood (not recorded which). This TCR was recovered from a woman younger than 45 who had recovered from COVID-19. The chain recombines TRBV30 with TRBJ2-1; the D is unclear. The DNA for the CDR3 is TGTGCCTGGAGTGTGGTACTGGACAATGAGCAGTTCTTC. This gives the protein CAWSVVLDNEQFF.